This note documents a single T cell receptor beta chain sequence. Antigen: not known. TCRdb ran MiXCR on the 5' RACE reads and lists one entry per CDR3 protein. Among 150,000 to 200,000 distinct CDR3 sequences listed, 16% were seen once. This CDR3 is 15 amino acids long. Germline CDR1 is DFQATT and CDR2 is SNEGSKA (reference sequence). The V end was cut by 0 bases, the J end by 0 bases, with 9 bases between. This sample is part of a study of T-cell memory formation after mild COVID-19. Whole-study findings and limits: SARS-CoV-2 specificity was not confirmed for second-wave clones peaking on day 37.

V and J are TRBV20-1 and TRBJ1-3; D not resolved. The TCR sequence derives from an adult woman who had mild COVID-19 (a few samples of this study predate the infection). Cell type and time point are not known. Material for sequencing was PBMCs or a T cell subset sorted from them (not recorded which). CDR3: CSARDPGSSGNTIYF. The CDR3 bases are TGCAGTGCTAGAGATCCGGGGAGCTCTGGAAACACCATATATTTT.